This TCR beta chain was captured in a study of T-cell reconstitution after alpha-beta-depleted transplantation in children (TCRdb year 2016). Background on the whole study: T-cell immune reconstitution after TCRalphabeta/CD19-depleted allogeneic hematopoietic cell transplantation in children was quantitatively tracked in the study by means of TCR repertoire profiling.

The investigation overall reported the following: In some patients, high TCRbeta diversity at day 60 was attributed to recipient T cells and intrathymic progenitors that had survived conditioning. Apparently early alphabetaT-cell count recovery about two months after transplant reportedly relied on only several hundred rapidly expanded clones derived from non-depleted graft cells. Hyperexpanded clone frequencies declined over subsequent months; after one year, T-cell counts and TCRbeta diversity were mostly attributed to newly produced T cells.

This clonotype was observed a few times. It has no known antigen specificity. No much larger clone exists at a distance of one base, and base qualities are not known. The library was made by PCR. Sequencing instrument: Illumina HiSeq 2500. TCR libraries were prepared with molecular barcoding, using unique molecular identifiers to normalize TCRbeta repertoire quantification. TCRdb handled the public reads itself, with Q25 trimming in fastp and clone calling in MiXCR, and kept productive beta chains. Rows matching on CDR3 protein sequence are summarized as one entry with the most common DNA and genes. The sample data list 400,000 to 550,000 distinct CDR3 sequences, and about 10% of these were observed just once. The ten largest make up 2% to 2.5% of the sample. In the paper's terms, the treatment or condition label means: allogeneic hematopoietic cell transplantation with graft depleted of TCRalphabeta T cells and CD19 B cells. The transplant recipients were children given TCRalphabeta/CD19-depleted allogeneic hematopoietic cell grafts.

Specimen: PBMCs, collected before TCRalphabeta/CD19-depleted stem cell transplant. The TCR sequence derives from a child younger than 10 with inherited bone marrow failure, due to receive a stem cell transplant.

The CDR3 is CASSFQREGQETQYF. Here is the DNA: TGTGCCAGCAGCTTTCAGCGGGAGGGCCAAGAGACCCAGTACTTC. The rearranged chain carries TRBV7-2 and TRBJ2-5; 10 middle bases align to TRBD2. The germline V and J ends show losses of 3 bases and 1 base respectively, and no gene match explains 2 bases of the junction. The CDR3 contains 15 residues, cysteine and phenylalanine counted. This entry keeps only the CDR3 DNA: 45 bases, framed from base 1. The germline V gene encodes CDR1 SGHTA and CDR2 FQGNSA.